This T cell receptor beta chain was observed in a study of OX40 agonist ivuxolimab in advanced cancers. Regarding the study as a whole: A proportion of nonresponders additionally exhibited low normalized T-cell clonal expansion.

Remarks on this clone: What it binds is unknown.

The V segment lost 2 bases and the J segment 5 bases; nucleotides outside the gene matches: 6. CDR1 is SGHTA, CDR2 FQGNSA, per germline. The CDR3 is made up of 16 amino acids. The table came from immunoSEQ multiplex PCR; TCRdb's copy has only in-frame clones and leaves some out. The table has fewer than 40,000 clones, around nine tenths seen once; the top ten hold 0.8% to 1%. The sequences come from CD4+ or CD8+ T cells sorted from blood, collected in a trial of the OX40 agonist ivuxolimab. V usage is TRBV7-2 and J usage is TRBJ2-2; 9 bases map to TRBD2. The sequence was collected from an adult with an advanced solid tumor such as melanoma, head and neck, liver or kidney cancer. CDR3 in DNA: TGTGCCAGCAGCTTATTCGGGACTAGCAGAACCGGGGAGCTGTTTTTT. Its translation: CASSLFGTSRTGELFF.